These 29 T cell receptor beta chains were all obtained from the same sample, sequenced in a study of spatial heterogeneity in lung cancer. The sample's time point: sample taken at primary tumor resection. TCRdb recomputed calls from the 5' RACE reads with MiXCR, one row per CDR3 protein. This table has 9,500 to 14,000 distinct CDR3 sequences, roughly 15% appearing once. These receptors lack a known antigen. Study results and limitations: Higher tumor mutation counts went along with higher counts of expanded intratumoral alpha and beta TCRs.

The sequencing here drew on lung tumor tissue, taken at surgery. Source of these receptors: a male donor with early-stage non-small cell lung cancer.

The rearrangement joins TRBV7-2 to TRBJ2-4; D gene ambiguous. Germline V gene sequence: CDR1 SGHTA, CDR2 FQGNSA. V was cut by 5 bases and J by 1 base, with 12 bases left in between. The CDR3 has 15 amino acids. In DNA, the CDR3 is TGTGCCAGCAGCGATACTGAGTTGGCCAAAAACATTCAGTACTTC. It specifies CASSDTELAKNIQYF.

In this sample, this clonotype is medium-sized. The chain links TRBV28 to TRBJ2-1; D is uncertain. Trimming stripped 6 bases from V and 5 bases from J, with 11 bases between. CDR3 size: 13 residues. Germline V gene sequence: CDR1 MDHEN, CDR2 SYDVKM. CDR3 DNA: TGTGCCAGCAGCCGAGAACCAAACAATGAGCAGTTCTTC. Residues: CASSREPNNEQFF.

In its sample, this clonotype is medium-sized (0.01 to 0.1%). The chain carries TRBV4-2 and TRBJ2-4; D is undetermined. This CDR3 has 17 residues. V gave up 0 bases and J gave up 0 bases, with 12 bases separating them. In germline, CDR1 is LGHNA, CDR2 YNFKEQ. The CDR3 protein is CASSQDPMGSAKNIQYF. CDR3 nucleotides: TGTGCCAGCAGCCAAGATCCGATGGGATCAGCCAAAAACATTCAGTACTTC.

The V and J genes are TRBV3-1 and TRBJ2-1, with 9 bases lining up with TRBD2. The CDR3 spans 16 residues. From germline, CDR1 is LGHDT and CDR2 YNNKEL (reference sequence). V dropped 4 bases and J dropped 4; count of bases not matched to a gene: 8. The CDR3 DNA reads as TGTGCCAGCAGCCCCGCAGGGACTAGCAGATACAATGAGCAGTTCTTC. Amino acids: CASSPAGTSRYNEQFF.

This clonotype is medium-sized (0.01 to 0.1%) within its sample. V and J are TRBV27 and TRBJ1-1, with D hard to call. The germline CDR1 and CDR2 sequences are MNHEY and SMNVEV (reference sequence). The CDR3 has 14 amino acids. The V end was cut by 6 bases, the J end by 0 bases, with 11 bases between. The CDR3: CASSSGGMNTEAFF. The CDR3 region has the DNA TGTGCCAGCAGCTCCGGCGGAATGAACACTGAAGCTTTCTTT.

This clonotype occurred a few times. The rearrangement links TRBV5-1 to TRBJ2-3; 7 bases are a match to TRBD2. Trimming removed 3 bases from V and 0 bases from J; junction bases left unmatched: 10. The germline V gene encodes CDR1 SGHRS and CDR2 YFSETQ. The CDR3 is made up of 17 amino acids. CDR3 coding DNA: TGCGCCAGCAGCTCCACGGGGGGACTCAGGAGCACAGATACGCAGTATTTT. Residues: CASSSTGGLRSTDTQYF.

In this sample, this clonotype turned up once. The genes are TRBV14 and TRBJ2-7; D is uncertain. V shed 0 bases and J shed 9 bases, with 9 bases lying between them. The CDR3 has 12 amino acids. Germline CDR1 SGHDN, CDR2 FVKESK. Here the CDR3 reads CASSQDAGAQYF. The CDR3 nucleotides read TGTGCCAGCAGCCAAGACGCCGGCGCGCAGTACTTC.

By sample fraction, this clonotype is medium-sized. The rearrangement uses TRBV4-1 and TRBJ2-2, with TRBD2 as a possible D gene (5 bases). The germline CDR1 and CDR2 sequences are MGHRA and YSYEKL. CDR3 length equals 16 residues. V was clipped by 0 bases and J by 0 bases, with 8 bases between them. CDR3 amino acids: CASSQEPGTNTGELFF. CDR3 sequence (DNA): TGCGCCAGCAGCCAAGAACCGGGAACGAACACCGGGGAGCTGTTTTTT.

This clonotype has a count of ten or more. This chain links TRBV19 with TRBJ2-7; 12 nucleotides align to TRBD2. The germline gives CDR1 LNHDA, CDR2 SQIVND (reference sequence). With V trimmed by 4 bases and J by 2 bases, 9 bases remained unmatched. The CDR3 contains 17 residues. The CDR3 DNA sequence: TGTGCCAGTAGTAAAGGACTAGCGGGGATGAAGACCTACGAGCAGTACTTC. It specifies CASSKGLAGMKTYEQYF.

This clonotype came up many times. The chain carries TRBV9 and TRBJ2-3; TRBD2 matches at 7 bases. CDR3 length: 16 residues. Germline trimming cut 0 bases from V and 2 bases from J; bases unmatched to any gene: 6. Germline values: CDR1 SGDLS, CDR2 YYNGEE. The CDR3 sequence: CASSVAPSGYTDTQYF. The CDR3 DNA is TGTGCCAGCAGCGTAGCTCCTAGCGGATACACAGATACGCAGTATTTT.

Worth noting for this clonotype: A much bigger clone sits one base away, suggesting this may be a read error. The chain joins TRBV18 to TRBJ1-1; D call uncertain. The CDR3 is 15 residues long. V was shortened by 2 bases and J by 3 bases, with 13 bases between the two germline ends. CDR1 KGHSH and CDR2 LQKENI come from the germline V gene. The CDR3 region has the DNA TGTGCCAGCTCACCATCGTTTCCCCCGGACACTGAAGCTTTCTTT. It codes for CASSPSFPPDTEAFF.

The genes are TRBV29-1 and TRBJ2-1; 7 bases fit TRBD1. Losses at the gene ends were 7 bases for V and 1 base for J; bases not matched to a gene: 4. The CDR3 loop spans 13 amino acids. The germline gives CDR1 SQVTM, CDR2 ANQGSEA. CDR3 sequence (DNA): TGCAGCGCCGACAGGGAGTCCTACAATGAGCAGTTCTTC. This translates into CSADRESYNEQFF.

This clonotype was detected ten times or more. V is TRBV5-1 and J is TRBJ1-1, with no clear D. The V end was cut by 6 bases, the J end by 0 bases, with 9 bases between. The CDR3 is 13 residues long. The germline V gene has CDR1 SGHRS and CDR2 YFSETQ. The CDR3, as DNA: TGCGCCAGCAAGGCGGTGCTGAACACTGAAGCTTTCTTT. Translating gives CASKAVLNTEAFF.

This clonotype was recorded a few times. The rearrangement uses TRBV7-2 and TRBJ2-1; TRBD2 aligns across 12 bases. CDR3 length: 19 amino acids. Germline trimming cut 0 bases from V and 9 bases from J; bases unmatched to any gene: 15. The germline V gene encodes CDR1 SGHTA and CDR2 FQGNSA. This chain's CDR3 is CASSLATPPASGREGEQFF. CDR3 nucleotide sequence: TGTGCCAGCAGCTTAGCCACTCCCCCTGCTAGCGGGAGGGAGGGTGAGCAGTTCTTC.

This clonotype was detected ten times or more. The chain has TRBV7-2 and TRBJ1-3; D remains unclear. Trimming left V 10 bases short and J 2 bases short, with 15 bases between. CDR3 size: 14 residues. Germline V gene sequence: CDR1 SGHTA, CDR2 FQGNSA. CDR3 bases: TGTGCCACCGCGGCGGGGTCCGCTGGAAACACCATATATTTT. The encoded protein is CATAAGSAGNTIYF.

This clonotype showed up many times. The genes are TRBV15 and TRBJ2-5; the match to TRBD1 covers 9 bases. The length of the CDR3 is 15 residues. The ends lost 3 bases at V and 4 bases at J; junction bases unmatched: 6. Germline V gene sequence: CDR1 LNHNV, CDR2 YYDKDF (reference sequence). The CDR3 sequence is CATSRRGTGTETQYF. The CDR3 DNA is TGTGCCACCAGCAGGAGGGGGACAGGGACAGAGACCCAGTACTTC.

By share, this clonotype ranks as medium-sized. This chain joins TRBV5-8 and TRBJ1-6, with 7 bases aligning to TRBD1. The length of the CDR3 is 15 residues. Germline V gives CDR1 SGHTS, CDR2 YDEGEE. J lost 8 bases, V lost 0 bases, and 5 bases had no gene match. In nucleotides, the CDR3 is TGTGCCAGCAGCTTGGAGGGACAGTTGTATTCACCCCTCCACTTT. Translation: CASSLEGQLYSPLHF.

The rearrangement links TRBV12-3 or TRBV12-4 to TRBJ2-3; the D is unclear. The CDR3 is 16 amino acids. The ends were cut back, 5 bases at V and 2 bases at J, with 17 bases in the middle. The CDR3 nucleotides read TGTGCCAGCAGTCACCCAGAGTGGCGGATCACAGATACGCAGTATTTT. The encoded protein is CASSHPEWRITDTQYF.

This clonotype was counted at least ten times. V is TRBV14 and J is TRBJ2-3, with 7 bases fitting TRBD2. Trimming at V came to 4 bases and at J to 2 bases, leaving 12 bases not matched to a gene. This CDR3 comprises 17 residues. The germline V gene encodes CDR1 SGHDN and CDR2 FVKESK. In nucleotides, the CDR3 is TGTGCCAGCAGCCCTCTAGGGACTATCCCGGACACAGATACGCAGTATTTT. Its translation is CASSPLGTIPDTDTQYF.

This clonotype has at least ten counts. This chain uses TRBV20-1 with TRBJ2-1; D uncertain. Looked up from germline, CDR1 is DFQATT and CDR2 is SNEGSKA (reference sequence). This CDR3 is built from 12 residues. V was trimmed by 5 bases and J by 12 bases, leaving 17 bases between them. CDR3 amino acids: CSAPYQAVGQFF. In nucleotides, the CDR3 is TGCAGTGCTCCTTATCAAGCTGTAGGGCAGTTCTTC.

This clonotype occurred many times. The genes are TRBV5-4 and TRBJ2-5, with unresolved D. This CDR3 comprises 12 residues. V shed 3 bases and J shed 5 bases, with 8 bases lying between them. Per the germline V gene, CDR1 is SGHNT and CDR2 is YYREEE (reference sequence). The CDR3 spells CASSSNGETQYF. CDR3 coding DNA: TGTGCCAGCAGCTCTAACGGGGAGACCCAGTACTTC.

This chain links TRBV7-2 with TRBJ2-7; 11 bases are shared with TRBD2. The CDR3 spans 21 residues. Trimming removed 5 bases from V and 5 bases from J; junction bases left unmatched: 26. CDR1 and CDR2 (germline): SGHTA, FQGNSA. CDR3 bases: TGTGCCAGCAGCGTAAGGGGGGATCTTTGGGGCCTAGCGGGAGGAGCCCACGAGCAGTACTTC. Amino acid sequence: CASSVRGDLWGLAGGAHEQYF.

This clonotype was counted many times. The chain uses TRBV27 and TRBJ2-6, with 7 bases lining up with TRBD1. The germline V gene has CDR1 MNHEY and CDR2 SMNVEV (reference sequence). The CDR3 covers 17 residues. Losses at the gene ends were 8 bases for V and 0 bases for J; bases not matched to a gene: 10. In DNA form, the CDR3 reads TGTGCCAGCGGTAGGGACAGCTCCATCTCTGGGGCCAACGTCCTGACTTTC. It translates to CASGRDSSISGANVLTF.

This clonotype is medium-sized within its sample. The CDR3 is CASSNPGQLYSNQPQHF. The CDR3 nucleotides read TGTGCCAGCAGTAATCCGGGACAGCTTTATAGCAATCAGCCCCAGCATTTT. V gene TRBV7-8 combines with J gene TRBJ1-5; the match to TRBD1 covers 7 bases. CDR3 size: 17 residues. V lost 6 bases to trimming and J lost 0 bases; unmatched junction nucleotides: 11. In germline, CDR1 is SGHVS, CDR2 FQNEAQ.

By share, this clonotype counts as medium-sized. The V gene is TRBV7-2, the J gene TRBJ2-1; TRBD2 is a possible D gene (5 bases). V lost 1 base, J lost 0 bases, and 13 bases lay in between. The germline CDR1 and CDR2 sequences are SGHTA and FQGNSA. CDR3 length: 17 residues. As DNA, the CDR3 is TGTGCCAGCAGCTTAGGGGCAAGCGGCAGCTCCTACAATGAGCAGTTCTTC. This encodes CASSLGASGSSYNEQFF.

The table lists this clonotype with many counts. This sequence joins TRBV18 and TRBJ2-3; a possible D gene is TRBD2 (6 bases). Deletions cut 6 bases from V and 5 bases from J, with 9 bases between. This CDR3 has 12 residues. Germline V gene sequence: CDR1 KGHSH, CDR2 LQKENI. The CDR3 DNA follows: TGTGCCAGCTCCCCCGGGGGAGATACGCAGTATTTT. It translates to CASSPGGDTQYF.

V and J are TRBV27 and TRBJ1-2; D unresolved. Per germline, CDR1 MNHEY and CDR2 SMNVEV (reference sequence). The CDR3 length is 13 residues. V lost 2 bases and J 3 bases, leaving 7 bases between the germline ends. The CDR3: CASSLQADYGYTF. CDR3 in DNA: TGTGCCAGCAGTTTACAGGCGGACTATGGCTACACCTTC.

Remarks on this clonotype: This sequence may be a read error, since a much larger clone differs from it by one base. The rearrangement links TRBV27 to TRBJ2-3; TRBD2 matches 9 bases. The CDR3 contains 16 residues. Germline CDR1 MNHEY, CDR2 SMNVEV (reference sequence). CDR3 DNA: TGTGCCGGCAGTGGAGTCAGGACTAGCGGCACAGATACGCAGTATTTT. It codes for CAGSGVRTSGTDTQYF.

The gene calls are TRBV2 and TRBJ2-3, with TRBD1 matching over 8 bases. With 6 bases clipped from V and 8 bases from J, the junction kept 10 bases outside the gene matches. The CDR3 consists of 14 residues. Germline CDR1 is SNHLY and CDR2 is FYNNEI. In DNA form, the CDR3 reads TGTGCCAGCAGCTCCGGGACAGGAGGTGGTACGCAGTATTTT. Amino acids: CASSSGTGGGTQYF.